This T cell receptor beta chain originates from a study of monozygotic twins with inflammatory bowel disease. As concerns this clonotype: Antigen specificity is unknown.

cDNA synthesis was performed in eight separate reactions for each sample. The authors ran two nested PCRs of about 16 and 10 cycles on TCRalpha and TCRbeta cDNA. Each CDR3 protein gets one entry in TCRdb, which reprocessed the 5' RACE reads and gives no DNA. The table for this sample gives 200,000 to 250,000 distinct CDR3 sequences. Germline CDR1 and CDR2: SGHTA and FQGNSA. The CDR3 spans 15 residues. Overall study findings and caveats: Among IBD patients, TCRbeta diversity (inverse Simpson) was lower than in healthy co-twins. No separation of different T cell subtypes was possible.

The sequencing input was blood. The rearrangement uses TRBV7-2 and TRBJ1-5. The clonotype was recovered from a human donor with ulcerative colitis or Crohn's disease, or a healthy co-twin of an affected twin (not recorded which). CDR3: CASSVTGRGDQPQHF.